The source of this T cell receptor (beta chain) is a study of T cell repertoires in cytomegalovirus infection. Turning to the study itself: Based on public TCR beta signatures, there were indications of CMV infection and of a matching HLA type. Study-level findings and limits: The cumulative frequency of public TCR beta families identified carriers of CMV plus the relevant HLA. HLA-C-restricted, CMV-specific TCR beta clonotypes were dominant ex vivo.

Germline V gives CDR1 LGHNA, CDR2 YSLEER. The CDR3 loop spans 20 amino acids. The V and J ends lost 0 bases and 4 bases, in that order; junction bases with no gene match: 17. TCRdb used MiXCR to reprocess the reads, holding one entry per CDR3 protein. The sample lists approximately 70,000 distinct CDR3 sequences, 20% to 25% occurring once. Worth noting for this clonotype: Its antigen is as yet unknown.

Material for sequencing was PBMCs, sequenced either directly or after in vitro stimulation (not recorded which). This receptor was identified in a human donor in good health (CMV status not recorded). Some clones in this sample may be carry-over from other donors' samples. The gene calls are TRBV4-3 and TRBJ2-7; TRBD2 agrees at 11 bases. CDR3 nucleotides: TGCGCCAGCAGCCAAGATCTCCCGTGGCATAGCGGGAGGGCCTCATACGAGCAGTACTTC. This sequence encodes CASSQDLPWHSGRASYEQYF.